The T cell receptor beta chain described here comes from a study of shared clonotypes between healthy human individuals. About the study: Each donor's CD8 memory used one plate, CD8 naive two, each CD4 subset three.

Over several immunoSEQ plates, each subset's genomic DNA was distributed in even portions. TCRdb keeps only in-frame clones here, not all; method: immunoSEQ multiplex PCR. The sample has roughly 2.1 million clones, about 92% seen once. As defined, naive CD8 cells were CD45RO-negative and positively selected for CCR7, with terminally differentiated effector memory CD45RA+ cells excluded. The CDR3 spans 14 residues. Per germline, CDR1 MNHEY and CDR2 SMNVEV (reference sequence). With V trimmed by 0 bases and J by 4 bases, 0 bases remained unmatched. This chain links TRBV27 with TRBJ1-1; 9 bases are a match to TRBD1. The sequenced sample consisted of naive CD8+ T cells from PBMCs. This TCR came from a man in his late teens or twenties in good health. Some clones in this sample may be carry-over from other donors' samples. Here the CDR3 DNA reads TGTGCCAGCAGTTTATCACAGGGGGCCACTGAAGCTTTCTTT. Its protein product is CASSLSQGATEAFF.